What follows is one T cell receptor (beta chain) and its context. Source study methods: By means of reference gene primer amplification, nucleated cell counts were estimated. Generated by immunoSEQ multiplex PCR, the TCRdb table keeps only in-frame clones and is missing some. The V and J calls and clone size are taken from that table; D and trimming were inferred from the DNA. The data contain about 310,000 clones, about 90% of them singletons. This entry comes from a study of blood T cell repertoires in COVID-19. The overall study: Both acute and convalescent COVID-19 samples were obtained from the United States, Italy and Spain. PBMCs, B-cell-depleted T cells, or T cells provided the cDNA or gDNA that made up the material.

The CDR3 is made up of 22 amino acids. The receptor comes from a man between 18 and 29 years old with active or convalescent COVID-19. The sequencing input was peripheral blood. V is TRBV21-1 and J is TRBJ1-5. TRBV21-1 has pseudogene status. The CDR3 nucleotides are TGTGCCAGCAGCAAAGCGGAAGGTTCAGTTCTCTCGGGGAGCTGGTGCAATCAGCCCCAGCATTTT. It encodes CASSKAEGSVLSGSWCNQPQHF.